The 15 T cell receptor beta chains below were found in one sample sequenced in a study of T-cell memory formation after mild COVID-19. TCRdb redid the calling of the 5' RACE reads with MiXCR, one entry per CDR3 protein. The table shows roughly 560,000 distinct CDR3 sequences, with roughly 20% occurring only once. The sequenced sample was PBMCs or a T cell subset sorted from them (not recorded which). The receptors stem from an adult woman who had mild COVID-19 (a few samples of this study predate the infection). Cell type and time point are not known.

The J gene is TRBJ1-6, the V gene TRBV5-6; weak D call: TRBD1 (5 bases). The germline gives CDR1 SGHDT, CDR2 YYEEEE. V was pared by 2 bases and J by 5 bases, with 17 bases between. CDR3 length equals 17 residues. CDR3 sequence (DNA): TGTGCCAGCAGCTTCCATCTCCGGGACGGAAATAATTCACCCCTCCACTTT. The encoded protein is CASSFHLRDGNNSPLHF.

This clonotype was seen a handful of times. The chain carries TRBV7-6 and TRBJ1-1; 10 nucleotides line up with TRBD1. The V and J ends lost 5 bases and 11 bases, in that order; junction bases with no gene match: 5. Germline CDR1 reads SGHVS; CDR2 reads FNYEAQ. This CDR3 comprises 12 residues. CDR3 sequence: CASSQWTGGAFF. As DNA, the CDR3 is TGTGCCAGCAGCCAATGGACAGGGGGGGCTTTCTTT.

This clonotype was detected many times. Relative to the germline gene, one junction end is altered; a read error may explain this. The V gene is TRBV7-7, the J gene TRBJ1-1, with D uncertain. This CDR3 spans 13 amino acids. Germline CDR1 is SSHAT and CDR2 is FNYEAQ (reference sequence). The CDR3 is CASSLHVNTEAFF. CDR3 nucleotide sequence: TGTGCTAGCAGCTTACATGTGAACACTGAAGCTTTCTTT.

The gene calls are TRBV4-1 and TRBJ2-7; 8 nucleotides align to TRBD1. This CDR3 has 17 residues. J lost 3 bases, V lost 3 bases, and 13 bases had no gene match. CDR1 is MGHRA and CDR2 is YSYEKL in the germline V gene. CDR3 bases: TGCGCCAGCAGCCACGTAATAGCGACAGGGACAGGCTACGAGCAGTACTTC. Translated: CASSHVIATGTGYEQYF.

This rearrangement joins TRBV18 to TRBJ2-7; 9 bases are shared with TRBD2. The CDR3 runs 16 residues. CDR1 is KGHSH and CDR2 is LQKENI in the germline V gene. V lost 3 bases to trimming and J lost 3 bases; unmatched junction nucleotides: 9. The CDR3 loop is CASSPLSGRGNYEQYF. CDR3 DNA sequence: TGTGCCAGCTCACCGCTTAGCGGGAGAGGGAACTACGAGCAGTACTTC.

The chain couples TRBV30 to TRBJ2-7, with D tentatively TRBD1 (6 bases). The CDR3 contains 15 residues. The V and J ends lost 3 bases and 5 bases respectively, with 20 bases between them. In germline, CDR1 is GTSNPN, CDR2 SVGIG (reference sequence). CDR3 region: CAWRKSPGTTHEQYF. The DNA for the CDR3 is TGTGCCTGGAGAAAGAGTCCAGGGACAACCCACGAGCAGTACTTC.

This sequence joins TRBV4-1 and TRBJ2-7; 8 nucleotides match TRBD1. This CDR3 has 16 amino acids. From germline, CDR1 is MGHRA and CDR2 YSYEKL. With 0 bases clipped from V and 3 bases from J, the junction kept 7 bases outside the gene matches. The CDR3 here is CASSQDQGQANYEQYF. Here the CDR3 DNA reads TGCGCCAGCAGCCAAGATCAGGGACAGGCTAACTACGAGCAGTACTTC.

The table lists this clonotype with a few counts. The chain combines TRBV20-1 with TRBJ2-1; 7 bases agree with TRBD2. The CDR3 sequence is 15 residues long. The trim removed 1 base at V and 4 bases at J, leaving 7 bases unmatched. Looked up from germline, CDR1 is DFQATT and CDR2 is SNEGSKA (reference sequence). In DNA, the CDR3 is TGCAGTGCTAGAGTCCCTAGCGGCTCATACAATGAGCAGTTCTTC. This gives the protein CSARVPSGSYNEQFF.

This clonotype was seen at least ten times. The gene calls are TRBV9 and TRBJ2-1, with TRBD1 identical over 7 bases. V was pared by 4 bases and J by 8 bases, with 9 bases of the junction left unmatched. In germline, CDR1 is SGDLS, CDR2 YYNGEE. The CDR3 loop spans 14 amino acids. The CDR3 reads CASSPRTGLDEQFF. Here the CDR3 DNA reads TGTGCCAGCAGCCCCCGGACAGGCTTAGATGAGCAGTTCTTC. The full variable domain, completed using reference TRBV9 and TRBJ2-1, is DSGVTQTPKHLITATGQRVTLRCSPRSGDLSVYWYQQSLDQGLQFLIQYYNGEERAKGNILERFSAQQFPDLHSELNLSSLELGDSALYFCASSPRTGLDEQFFGPGTRLTVL.

The table lists this clonotype with a few counts. The chain has TRBV20-1 and TRBJ1-4; a weak D match, TRBD1 (5 bases). Germline V gene lookup returns CDR1 DFQATT and CDR2 SNEGSKA (reference sequence). The ends were cut back, 0 bases at V and 12 bases at J, with 20 bases in the middle. The CDR3 covers 15 residues. CDR3 nucleotide sequence: TGCAGTGCTAGAGATGAGCCTACAGGTCGCAGGGAACTGTTTTTT. This codes for CSARDEPTGRRELFF.

This clonotype was detected a few times. The V gene is TRBV5-1, the J gene TRBJ2-7; D gene uncertain. The CDR3 has 14 residues. V was clipped by 0 bases and J by 5 bases, with 12 bases between them. Germline V gene lookup returns CDR1 SGHRS and CDR2 YFSETQ. CDR3 bases: TGCGCCAGCAGCTTGGATCTCATACAGAACGAGCAGTACTTC. This sequence encodes CASSLDLIQNEQYF.

In its sample, this clonotype was seen many times. V usage is TRBV7-9 and J usage is TRBJ2-3; no clear D. Per germline, CDR1 SEHNR and CDR2 FQNEAQ (reference sequence). With 4 bases removed from V and 6 bases from J, the gap between germline ends came to 8 bases. The CDR3 runs to 12 residues. The CDR3: CASSSTADTQYF. In DNA form, the CDR3 reads TGTGCCAGCAGCTCGACTGCGGATACGCAGTATTTT.

This clonotype has only a few counts. The rearrangement joins TRBV12-3 or TRBV12-4 to TRBJ1-2; 7 nucleotides align to TRBD1. This CDR3 contains 15 residues. The V and J ends lost 5 bases and 8 bases, in that order; junction bases with no gene match: 14. The CDR3 nucleotides read TGTGCCAGCAGTCTTTCCGGGACAGCCGTCACAGGCTACACCTTC. Encoded protein: CASSLSGTAVTGYTF.

The CDR3 spells CASSHSGLAGVYEQFF. The CDR3 DNA is TGTGCCAGCAGCCATTCCGGACTAGCGGGAGTTTATGAGCAGTTCTTC. The chain is built from TRBV4-2 and TRBJ2-1, with TRBD2 matching 13 bases. The V and J ends lost 3 bases and 8 bases, in that order; junction bases with no gene match: 7. CDR1 is LGHNA and CDR2 is YNFKEQ in the germline V gene. This CDR3 is 16 amino acids long.

This clonotype was seen more than once but under ten times. The V call is TRBV6-2 or TRBV6-3, the J call TRBJ2-7; weak D call: TRBD1 (5 bases). The CDR3 totals 16 residues. The V and J ends lost 8 bases and 2 bases respectively, with 22 bases between them. Per germline, CDR1 MNHEY and CDR2 SVGEGT. CDR3 in amino acids: CASGEHDSLIPYEQYF. DNA of the CDR3: TGTGCCAGCGGGGAACACGACAGCCTCATCCCCTACGAGCAGTACTTC.